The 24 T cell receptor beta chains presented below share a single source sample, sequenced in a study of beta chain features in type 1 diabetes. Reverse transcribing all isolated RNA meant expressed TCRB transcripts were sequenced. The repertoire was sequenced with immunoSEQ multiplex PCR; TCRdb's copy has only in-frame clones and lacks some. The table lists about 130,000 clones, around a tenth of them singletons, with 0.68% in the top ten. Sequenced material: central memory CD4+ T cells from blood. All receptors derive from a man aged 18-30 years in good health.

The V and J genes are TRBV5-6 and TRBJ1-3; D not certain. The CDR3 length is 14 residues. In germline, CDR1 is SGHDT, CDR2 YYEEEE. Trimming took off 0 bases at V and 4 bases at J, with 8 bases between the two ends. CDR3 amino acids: CASSLETKGNTIYF. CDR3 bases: TGTGCCAGCAGCTTGGAGACAAAAGGAAACACCATATATTTT.

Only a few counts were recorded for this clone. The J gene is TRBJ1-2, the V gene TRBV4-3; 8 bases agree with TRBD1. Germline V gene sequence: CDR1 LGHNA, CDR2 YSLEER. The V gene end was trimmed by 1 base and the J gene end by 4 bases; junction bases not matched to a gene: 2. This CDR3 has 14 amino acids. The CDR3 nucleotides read TGCGCCAGCAGCCAAGCGACAGGGGCCTATGGCTACACCTTC. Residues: CASSQATGAYGYTF.

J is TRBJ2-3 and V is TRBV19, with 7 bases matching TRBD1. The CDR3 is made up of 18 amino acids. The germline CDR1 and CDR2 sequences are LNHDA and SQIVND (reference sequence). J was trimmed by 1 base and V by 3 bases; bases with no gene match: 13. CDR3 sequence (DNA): TGTGCCAGTAGTATTGAGGGACAGCCCTATGGGGGCACAGATACGCAGTATTTT. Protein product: CASSIEGQPYGGTDTQYF.

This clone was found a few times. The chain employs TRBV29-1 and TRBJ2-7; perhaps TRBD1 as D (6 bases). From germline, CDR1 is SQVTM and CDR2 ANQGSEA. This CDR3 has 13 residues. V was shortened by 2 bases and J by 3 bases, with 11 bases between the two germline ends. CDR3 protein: CSVETGLYYEQYF. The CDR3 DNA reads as TGCAGCGTTGAAACAGGGTTGTACTACGAGCAGTACTTC.

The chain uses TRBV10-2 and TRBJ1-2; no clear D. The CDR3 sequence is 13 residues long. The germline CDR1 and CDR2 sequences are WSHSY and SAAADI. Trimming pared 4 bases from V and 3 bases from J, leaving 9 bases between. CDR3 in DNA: TGCGCCAGCAGTGGCGGCAGAGACTATGGCTACACCTTC. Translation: CASSGGRDYGYTF.

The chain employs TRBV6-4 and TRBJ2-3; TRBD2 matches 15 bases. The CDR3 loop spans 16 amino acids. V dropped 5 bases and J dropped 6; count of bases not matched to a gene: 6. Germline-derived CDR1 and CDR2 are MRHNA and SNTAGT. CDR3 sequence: CASSRTSGGAGDTQYF. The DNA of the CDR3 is TGTGCCAGCAGTCGGACTAGCGGGGGGGCCGGGGATACGCAGTATTTT.

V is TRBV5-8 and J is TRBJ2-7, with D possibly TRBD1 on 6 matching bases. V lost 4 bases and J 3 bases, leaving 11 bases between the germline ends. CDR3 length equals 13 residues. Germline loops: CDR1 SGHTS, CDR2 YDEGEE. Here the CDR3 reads CASSIGQLYEQYF. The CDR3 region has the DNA TGTGCCAGCAGCATTGGACAGCTCTACGAGCAGTACTTC. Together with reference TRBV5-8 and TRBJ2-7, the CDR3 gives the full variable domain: EAGVTQSPTHLIKTRGQQATLRCSPISGHTSVYWYQQALGLGLQFLLWYDEGEERNRGNFPPRFSGRQFPNYSSELNVNALELEDSALYLCASSIGQLYEQYFGPGTRLTVT.

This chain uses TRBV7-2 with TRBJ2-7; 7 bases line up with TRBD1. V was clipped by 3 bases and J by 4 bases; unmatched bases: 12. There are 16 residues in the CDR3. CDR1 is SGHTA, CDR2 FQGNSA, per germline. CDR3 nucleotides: TGTGCCAGCAGCTTGGCCTCGACAGGGAAGGCGTACGAGCAGTACTTC. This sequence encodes CASSLASTGKAYEQYF.

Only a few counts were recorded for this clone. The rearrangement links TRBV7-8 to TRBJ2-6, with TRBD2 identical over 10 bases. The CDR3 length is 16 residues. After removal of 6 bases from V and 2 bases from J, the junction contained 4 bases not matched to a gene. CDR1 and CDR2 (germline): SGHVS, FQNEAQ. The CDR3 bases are TGTGCCAGCAGTCAAAGCGGGGGGGCTGGGGCCAACGTCCTGACTTTC. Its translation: CASSQSGGAGANVLTF.

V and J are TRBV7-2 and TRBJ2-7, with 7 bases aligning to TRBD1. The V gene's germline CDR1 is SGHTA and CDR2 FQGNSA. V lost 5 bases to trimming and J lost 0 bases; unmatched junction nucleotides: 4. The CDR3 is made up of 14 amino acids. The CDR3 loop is CASSPDRYSYEQYF. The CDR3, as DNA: TGTGCCAGCAGCCCGGACAGGTACTCCTACGAGCAGTACTTC.

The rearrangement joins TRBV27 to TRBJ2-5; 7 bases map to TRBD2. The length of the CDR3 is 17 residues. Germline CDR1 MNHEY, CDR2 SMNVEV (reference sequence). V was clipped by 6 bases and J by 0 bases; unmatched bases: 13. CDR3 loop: CASSRQRGTAHQETQYF. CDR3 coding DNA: TGTGCCAGCAGCCGCCAGCGGGGCACGGCCCACCAAGAGACCCAGTACTTC.

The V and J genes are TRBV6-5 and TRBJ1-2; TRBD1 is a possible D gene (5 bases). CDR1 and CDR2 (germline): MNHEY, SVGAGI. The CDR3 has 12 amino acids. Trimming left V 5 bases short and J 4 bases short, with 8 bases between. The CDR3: CASSGATYGYTF. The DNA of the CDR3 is TGTGCCAGCAGTGGGGCGACCTATGGCTACACCTTC.

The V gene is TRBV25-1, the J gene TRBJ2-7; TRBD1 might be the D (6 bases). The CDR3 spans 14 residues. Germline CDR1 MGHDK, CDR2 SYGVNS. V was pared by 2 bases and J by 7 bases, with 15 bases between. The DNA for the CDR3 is TGTGCCAGCAGTGAACAGGGTCATCAGGGGGAGCAGTACTTC. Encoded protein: CASSEQGHQGEQYF.

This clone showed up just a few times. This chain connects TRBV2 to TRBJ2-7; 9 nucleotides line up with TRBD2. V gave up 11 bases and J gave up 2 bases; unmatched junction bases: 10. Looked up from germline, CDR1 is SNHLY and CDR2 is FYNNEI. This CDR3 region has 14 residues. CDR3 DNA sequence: TGTGCCGGAGCATTGGGACTAGCCACCTACGAGCAGTACTTC. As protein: CAGALGLATYEQYF.

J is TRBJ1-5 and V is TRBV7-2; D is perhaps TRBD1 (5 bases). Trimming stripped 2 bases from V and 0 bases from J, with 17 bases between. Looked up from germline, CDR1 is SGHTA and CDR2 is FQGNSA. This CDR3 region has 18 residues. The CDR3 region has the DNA TGTGCCAGCAGCTTACTCCCTCTAGGCAGGGATAGCAATCAGCCCCAGCATTTT. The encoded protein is CASSLLPLGRDSNQPQHF.

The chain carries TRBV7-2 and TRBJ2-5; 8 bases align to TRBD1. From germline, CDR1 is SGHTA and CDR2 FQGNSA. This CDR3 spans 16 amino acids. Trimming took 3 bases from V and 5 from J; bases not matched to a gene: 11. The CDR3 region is CASSFGQGGVRETQYF. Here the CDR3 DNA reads TGTGCCAGCAGCTTTGGACAGGGTGGGGTCCGGGAGACCCAGTACTTC.

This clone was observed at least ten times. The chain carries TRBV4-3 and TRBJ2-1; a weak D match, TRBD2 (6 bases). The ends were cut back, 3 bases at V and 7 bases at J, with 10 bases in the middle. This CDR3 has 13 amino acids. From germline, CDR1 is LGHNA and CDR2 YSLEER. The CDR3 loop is CASSQTSWNEQFF. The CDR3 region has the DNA TGCGCCAGCAGCCAGACTAGTTGGAATGAGCAGTTCTTC.

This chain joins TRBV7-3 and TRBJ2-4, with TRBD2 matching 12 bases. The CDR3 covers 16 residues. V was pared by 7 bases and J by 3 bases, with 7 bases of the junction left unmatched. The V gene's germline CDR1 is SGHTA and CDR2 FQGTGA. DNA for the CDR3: TGTGCCAGCATCACTAGCGGGGGGTGGGTCAAAAACATTCAGTACTTC. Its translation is CASITSGGWVKNIQYF. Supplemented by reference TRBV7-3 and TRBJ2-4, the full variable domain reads GAGVSQTPSNKVTEKGKYVELRCDPISGHTALYWYRQSLGQGPEFLIYFQGTGAADDSGLPNDRFFAVRPEGSVSTLKIQRTERGDSAVYLCASITSGGWVKNIQYFGAGTRLSVL.

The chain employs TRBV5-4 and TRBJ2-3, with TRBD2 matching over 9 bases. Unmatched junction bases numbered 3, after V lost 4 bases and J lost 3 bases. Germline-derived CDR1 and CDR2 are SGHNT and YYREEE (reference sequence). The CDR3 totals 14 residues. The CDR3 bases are TGTGCCAGCAGCCGCGGGGGGGCGACAGATACGCAGTATTTT. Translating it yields CASSRGGATDTQYF.

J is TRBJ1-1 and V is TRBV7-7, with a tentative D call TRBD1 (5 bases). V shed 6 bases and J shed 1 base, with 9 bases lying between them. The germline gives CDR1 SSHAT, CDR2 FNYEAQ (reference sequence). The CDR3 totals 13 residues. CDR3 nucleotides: TGTGCCAGCAGTAAGGGGCAGAACACTGAAGCTTTCTTT. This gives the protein CASSKGQNTEAFF. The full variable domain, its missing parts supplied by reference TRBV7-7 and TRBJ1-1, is GAGVSQSPRYKVTKRGQDVTLRCDPISSHATLYWYQQALGQGPEFLTYFNYEAQPDKSGLPSDRFSAERPEGSISTLTIQRTEQRDSAMYRCASSKGQNTEAFFGQGTRLTVV.

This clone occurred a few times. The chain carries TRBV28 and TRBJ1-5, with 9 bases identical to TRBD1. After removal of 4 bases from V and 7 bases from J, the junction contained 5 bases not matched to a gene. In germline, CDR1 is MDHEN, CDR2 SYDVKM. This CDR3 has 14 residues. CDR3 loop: CASSSTGGGQPQHF. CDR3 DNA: TGTGCCAGCAGTTCTACAGGGGGCGGACAGCCCCAGCATTTT. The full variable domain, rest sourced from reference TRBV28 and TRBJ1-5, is DVKVTQSSRYLVKRTGEKVFLECVQDMDHENMFWYRQDPGLGLRLIYFSYDVKMKEKGDIPEGYSVSREKKERFSLILESASTNQTSMYLCASSSTGGGQPQHFGDGTRLSIL.

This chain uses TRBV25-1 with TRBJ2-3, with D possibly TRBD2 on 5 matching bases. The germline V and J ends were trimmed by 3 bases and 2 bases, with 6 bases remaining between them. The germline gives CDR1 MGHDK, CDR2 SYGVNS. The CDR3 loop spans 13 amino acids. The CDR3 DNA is TGTGCCAGCAGTGACCGGGACACAGATACGCAGTATTTT. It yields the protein CASSDRDTDTQYF.

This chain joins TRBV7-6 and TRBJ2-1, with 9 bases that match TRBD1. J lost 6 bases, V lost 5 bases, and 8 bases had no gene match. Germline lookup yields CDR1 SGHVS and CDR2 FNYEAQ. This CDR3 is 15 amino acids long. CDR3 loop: CASSPRRDRANEQFF. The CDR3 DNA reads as TGTGCCAGCAGCCCGAGGAGGGACAGGGCCAATGAGCAGTTCTTC.

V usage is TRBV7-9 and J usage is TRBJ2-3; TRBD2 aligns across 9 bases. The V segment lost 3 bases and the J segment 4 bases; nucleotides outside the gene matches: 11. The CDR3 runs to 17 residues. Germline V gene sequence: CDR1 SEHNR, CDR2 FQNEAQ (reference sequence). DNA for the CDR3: TGTGCCAGCAGCTTCGGAAGAGGCGGGGGGGCCTCAGATACGCAGTATTTT. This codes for CASSFGRGGGASDTQYF.